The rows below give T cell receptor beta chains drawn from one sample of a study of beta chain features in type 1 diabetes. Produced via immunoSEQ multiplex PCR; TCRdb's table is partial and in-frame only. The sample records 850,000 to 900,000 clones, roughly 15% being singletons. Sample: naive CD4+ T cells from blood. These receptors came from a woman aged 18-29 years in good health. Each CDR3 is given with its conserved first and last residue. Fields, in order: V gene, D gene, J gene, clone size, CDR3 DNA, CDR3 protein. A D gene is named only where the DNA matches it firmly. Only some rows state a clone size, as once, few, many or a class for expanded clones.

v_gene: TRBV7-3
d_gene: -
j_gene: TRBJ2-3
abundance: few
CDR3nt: TGTGCCAGCAGCTTAAGAGGGGGACCGAGAGATACGCAGTATTTT
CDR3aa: CASSLRGGPRDTQYF

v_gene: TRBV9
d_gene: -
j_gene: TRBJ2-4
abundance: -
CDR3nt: TGTGCCAGCAGCGTCCGGGGCGATCTAGCCAAAAACATTCAGTACTTC
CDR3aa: CASSVRGDLAKNIQYF

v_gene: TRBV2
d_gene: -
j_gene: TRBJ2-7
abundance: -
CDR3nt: TGTGCCAGCGTAGCCTCCTACGAGCAGTACTTC
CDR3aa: CASVASYEQYF

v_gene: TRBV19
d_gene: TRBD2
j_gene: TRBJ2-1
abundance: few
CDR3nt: TGTGCCAGTAGTACCGGGACTAAAGTAGGTGAGCAGTTCTTC
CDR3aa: CASSTGTKVGEQFF

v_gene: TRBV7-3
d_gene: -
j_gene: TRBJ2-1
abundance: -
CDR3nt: TGTGCCAGCAGCTTAGTACTGTCTGAGCAGTTCTTC
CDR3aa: CASSLVLSEQFF

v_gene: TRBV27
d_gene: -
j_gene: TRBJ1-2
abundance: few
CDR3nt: TGTGCCAGCAGACAAAATGGGGGGCTGGGTGGCTACACCTTC
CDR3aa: CASRQNGGLGGYTF

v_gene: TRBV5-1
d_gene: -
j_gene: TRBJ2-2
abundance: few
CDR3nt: TGCGCCAGCAGCTTGAGGTTAACCGGCGGCCTGGACACCGGGGAGCTGTTTTTT
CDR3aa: CASSLRLTGGLDTGELFF

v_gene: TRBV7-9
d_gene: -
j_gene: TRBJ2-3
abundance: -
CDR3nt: TGTGCCAGCAGCTACGGAGGACTCAGCACAGATACGCAGTATTTT
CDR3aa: CASSYGGLSTDTQYF

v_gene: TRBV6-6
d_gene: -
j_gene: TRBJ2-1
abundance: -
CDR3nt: TGTGCCAGCAGTTACTCGGAAATAAACAATGAGCAGTTCTTC
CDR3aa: CASSYSEINNEQFF

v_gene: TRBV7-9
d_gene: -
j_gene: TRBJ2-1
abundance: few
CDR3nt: TGTGCCACAACGTCGGGCAGCAACAATGAGCAGTTCTTC
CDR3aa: CATTSGSNNEQFF

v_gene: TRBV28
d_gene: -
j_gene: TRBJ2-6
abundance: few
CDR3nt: TGTGCCAGCAGTTTTTGGGGGCGCAGGTCCGGGGCCAACGTCCTGACTTTC
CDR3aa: CASSFWGRRSGANVLTF

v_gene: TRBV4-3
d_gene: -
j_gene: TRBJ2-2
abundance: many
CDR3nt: TGCGCCAGCAGCCAAGGTTCAGGGATCGGGGAGCTGTTTTTT
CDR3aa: CASSQGSGIGELFF

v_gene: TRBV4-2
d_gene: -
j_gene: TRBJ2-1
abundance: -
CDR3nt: TGTGCCAGCAGCCTAAGAAGGGATGAGCAGTTCTTC
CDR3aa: CASSLRRDEQFF

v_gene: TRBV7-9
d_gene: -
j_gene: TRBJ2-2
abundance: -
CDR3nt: TGTGCCAGCAGCTTAGACGGAGGCACCGGGGAGCTGTTTTTT
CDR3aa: CASSLDGGTGELFF

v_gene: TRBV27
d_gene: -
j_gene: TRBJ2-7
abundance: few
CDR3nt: TGTGCCAGCAGTTTATCACAGACCCTCTCCTACGAGCAGTACTTC
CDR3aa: CASSLSQTLSYEQYF

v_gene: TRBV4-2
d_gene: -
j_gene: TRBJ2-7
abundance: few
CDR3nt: TGTGCCAGCAGAAGAACAGGGCCCCAGGGCGAGCAGTACTTC
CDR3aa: CASRRTGPQGEQYF

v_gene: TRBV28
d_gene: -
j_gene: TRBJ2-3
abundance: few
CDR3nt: TGTGCCAGCAGTTTATGGCAGGGCTTCGATACGCAGTATTTT
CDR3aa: CASSLWQGFDTQYF

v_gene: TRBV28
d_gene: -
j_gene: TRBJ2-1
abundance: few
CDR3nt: TGTGCCAGCAGTTTATTTCCCAGGGCTTGGAGGGCCGATGAGCAGTTCTTC
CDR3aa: CASSLFPRAWRADEQFF

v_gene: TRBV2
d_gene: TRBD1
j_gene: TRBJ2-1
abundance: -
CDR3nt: TGTGCCAGTCATGGACAGGGTGGCTATGAGCAGTTCTTC
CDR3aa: CASHGQGGYEQFF

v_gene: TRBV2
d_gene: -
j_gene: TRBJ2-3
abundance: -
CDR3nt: TGTGCCAGTTCCCTATGGGCGGGACTCACAGATACGCAGTATTTT
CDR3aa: CASSLWAGLTDTQYF

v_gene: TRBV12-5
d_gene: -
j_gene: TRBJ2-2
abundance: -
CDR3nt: TGTGCTAGTGGTTTCGGTGTAGGCACCGGGGAGCTGTTTTTT
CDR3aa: CASGFGVGTGELFF

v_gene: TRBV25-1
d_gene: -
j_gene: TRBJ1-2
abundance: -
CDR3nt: TGTGCCAGCAGTGAATACACAGGAGGCTATGGCTACACCTTC
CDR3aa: CASSEYTGGYGYTF

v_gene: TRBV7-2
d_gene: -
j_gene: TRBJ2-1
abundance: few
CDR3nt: TGTGCCAGCACCAACACCAATGAGCAGTTCTTC
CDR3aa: CASTNTNEQFF

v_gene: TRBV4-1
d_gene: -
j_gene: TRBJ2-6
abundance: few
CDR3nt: TGCGCCAGCAGCCAGCAGGGTTCTGGGGCCAACGTCCTGACTTTC
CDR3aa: CASSQQGSGANVLTF

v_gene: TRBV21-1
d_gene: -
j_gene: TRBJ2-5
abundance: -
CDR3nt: TGTGCCAGCAGCAAAGATCAGCTAGCGGGCGCTTTGGAGACCCAGTACTTC
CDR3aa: CASSKDQLAGALETQYF

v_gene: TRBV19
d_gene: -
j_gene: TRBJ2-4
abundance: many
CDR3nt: TGTGCCAGTAGTCGGACGGACATTCAGTACTTC
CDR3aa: CASSRTDIQYF

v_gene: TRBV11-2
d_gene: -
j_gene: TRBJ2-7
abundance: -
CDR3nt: TGTGCCAGCAGCTTCCGGGGTCCCTACGAGCAGTACTTC
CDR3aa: CASSFRGPYEQYF

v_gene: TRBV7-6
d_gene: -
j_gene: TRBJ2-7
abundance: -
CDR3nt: TGTGCCAGCAGCTTAGAGTGGAGGGGTCCCGAGCAGTACTTC
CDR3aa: CASSLEWRGPEQYF

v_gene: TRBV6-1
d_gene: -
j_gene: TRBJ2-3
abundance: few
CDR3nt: TGTGCCAGCTTGTACACAGATACGCAGTATTTT
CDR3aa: CASLYTDTQYF

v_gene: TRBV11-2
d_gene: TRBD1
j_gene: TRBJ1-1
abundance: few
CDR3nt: TGTGCCAGCAGCTTAGCTACAGGGGTGTCGGTCGACACTGAAGCTTTCTTT
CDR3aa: CASSLATGVSVDTEAFF

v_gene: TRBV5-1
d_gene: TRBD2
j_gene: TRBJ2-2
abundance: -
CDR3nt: TGCGCCAGCAGCGGGGGACTAGCGGGTTTCACCGGGGAGCTGTTTTTT
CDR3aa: CASSGGLAGFTGELFF

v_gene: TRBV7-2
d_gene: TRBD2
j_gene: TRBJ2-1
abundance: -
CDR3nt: TGTGCCAGCAGCCCTCGGACTAGCGGGAGGGCCCTCAGTGAGCAGTTCTTC
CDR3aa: CASSPRTSGRALSEQFF

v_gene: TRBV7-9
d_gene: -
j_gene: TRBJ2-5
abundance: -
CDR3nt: TGTGCCAGCAGCTTAACGGGGGACATTAGGGCGACCCAGTACTTC
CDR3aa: CASSLTGDIRATQYF

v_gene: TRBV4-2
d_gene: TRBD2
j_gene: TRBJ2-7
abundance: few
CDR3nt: TGTGCCAGCAGCCCCACTAGCGGGAGAAGGTACGAGCAGTACTTC
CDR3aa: CASSPTSGRRYEQYF

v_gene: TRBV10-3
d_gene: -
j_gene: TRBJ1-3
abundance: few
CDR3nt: TGTGCCATCAGTGATCAACGAAACACCATATATTTT
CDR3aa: CAISDQRNTIYF

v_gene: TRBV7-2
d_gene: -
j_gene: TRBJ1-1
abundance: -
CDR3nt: TGTGCCAGCAGCTTTCGGAAGAACACTGAAGCTTTCTTT
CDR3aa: CASSFRKNTEAFF

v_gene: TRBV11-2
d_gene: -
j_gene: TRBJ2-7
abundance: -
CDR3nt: TGTGCCAGCAGCTGGAAGGGATGGGAGAGCGAGCAGTACTTC
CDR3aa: CASSWKGWESEQYF

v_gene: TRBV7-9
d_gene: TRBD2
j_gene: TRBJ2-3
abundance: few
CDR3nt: TGTGCCAGCAGCTTATCCCGACTAGCGGGAGTAACGAGCACAGATACGCAGTATTTT
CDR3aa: CASSLSRLAGVTSTDTQYF

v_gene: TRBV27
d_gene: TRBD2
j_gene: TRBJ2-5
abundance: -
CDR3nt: TGTGCCAGCAGGCGACTAGCCGGAGAGACCCAGTACTTC
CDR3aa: CASRRLAGETQYF

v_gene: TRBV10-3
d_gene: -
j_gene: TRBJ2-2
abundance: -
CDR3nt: TGTGCCATCAGTGAAAGGAGCGACACCGGGGAGCTGTTTTTT
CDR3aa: CAISERSDTGELFF

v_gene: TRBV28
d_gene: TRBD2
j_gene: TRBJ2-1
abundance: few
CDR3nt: TGTGCCAGCCTAGCGGGAGACAAGTACAATGAGCAGTTCTTC
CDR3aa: CASLAGDKYNEQFF

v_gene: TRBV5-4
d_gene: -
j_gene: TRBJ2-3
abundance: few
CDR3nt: TGTGCCAGCAGCGCGGGACTAGATACGCAGTATTTT
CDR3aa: CASSAGLDTQYF